These T cell receptor beta chains were read from a single sample in a study of T cell repertoires and HLA-DP antigens. Sequenced by immunoSEQ multiplex PCR; TCRdb stores in-frame clones only, minus some. The table lists over 60,000 clones, around 77% of them singletons. For these receptors, no antigen is known. The source material was CD4+ T cells from PBMCs. The receptor source for this set is a man aged 60 to 75 in good health and CMV-seronegative. Both conserved end residues are part of each CDR3. The order of the fields is D gene, J gene, V gene, clone size, CDR3 DNA, CDR3 protein. A D gene is named only where the DNA matches it firmly. A row's size may be missing; if present it is once, few, many or a size class.

d_call: TRBD1; j_call: TRBJ1-5; v_call: TRBV7-8; clone_size: NA; cdr3_nt: TGTGCCAGCAGCCTGGGACAGGGGCGAGATCTGACCCAGCATTTT; cdr3_aa: CASSLGQGRDLTQHF
d_call: NA; j_call: TRBJ2-1; v_call: TRBV5-4; clone_size: NA; cdr3_nt: TGTGCCAGCAGCTGGCGGGAACGTGGCGAGCAGTTCTTC; cdr3_aa: CASSWRERGEQFF
d_call: NA; j_call: TRBJ1-1; v_call: TRBV19; clone_size: NA; cdr3_nt: TGTGCCAGTAGTCCCAACAGGGACACTGAAGCTTTCTTT; cdr3_aa: CASSPNRDTEAFF
d_call: NA; j_call: TRBJ2-3; v_call: TRBV27; clone_size: NA; cdr3_nt: TGTGCCAGCAGTTTACGCCGCACAGATACGCAGTATTTT; cdr3_aa: CASSLRRTDTQYF
d_call: TRBD2; j_call: TRBJ2-1; v_call: TRBV5-4; clone_size: NA; cdr3_nt: TGTGCCAGCAGCTCGGGACTAGCGGGGGGGATCCTTGATGAGCAGTTCTTC; cdr3_aa: CASSSGLAGGILDEQFF
d_call: NA; j_call: TRBJ1-5; v_call: TRBV30; clone_size: NA; cdr3_nt: TGTGCCTGGAGATCTCGGCAGGGCAATCAGCCCCAGCATTTT; cdr3_aa: CAWRSRQGNQPQHF
d_call: NA; j_call: TRBJ1-5; v_call: TRBV19; clone_size: NA; cdr3_nt: TGTGCCAGTAGTAACCCTTATAGCAATCAGCCCCAGCATTTT; cdr3_aa: CASSNPYSNQPQHF
d_call: TRBD1; j_call: TRBJ2-7; v_call: TRBV4-1; clone_size: NA; cdr3_nt: TGCGCCAGCAGCCAAGGGGAGGGACAGGGGGCGGGGGAGCAGTACTTC; cdr3_aa: CASSQGEGQGAGEQYF
d_call: NA; j_call: TRBJ2-3; v_call: TRBV7-2; clone_size: NA; cdr3_nt: TGTGCCAGCAGGGGTGACTCCGGGGGCACAGATACGCAGTATTTT; cdr3_aa: CASRGDSGGTDTQYF
d_call: NA; j_call: TRBJ2-7; v_call: TRBV11-2; clone_size: NA; cdr3_nt: TGTGCCAGCAGTCTAGCACAGGGAATAGGCGAGCAGTACTTC; cdr3_aa: CASSLAQGIGEQYF
d_call: TRBD2; j_call: TRBJ2-3; v_call: TRBV5-1; clone_size: NA; cdr3_nt: TGCGCCAGCAGCTTAACTAGCGGGAGTGCAGATACGCAGTATTTT; cdr3_aa: CASSLTSGSADTQYF
d_call: NA; j_call: TRBJ1-1; v_call: TRBV5-1; clone_size: NA; cdr3_nt: TGCGCCAGCAGCTTGTCGTGGGGGCCTGAGGCTGAAGCTTTCTTT; cdr3_aa: CASSLSWGPEAEAFF
d_call: NA; j_call: TRBJ1-3; v_call: TRBV7-2; clone_size: NA; cdr3_nt: TGTGCCAGCAGCTTGGGGGGAAACACCATATATTTT; cdr3_aa: CASSLGGNTIYF
d_call: NA; j_call: TRBJ1-1; v_call: TRBV20-1; clone_size: NA; cdr3_nt: TGCAGTGGCAGTTCCAACACTGAAGCTTTCTTT; cdr3_aa: CSGSSNTEAFF
d_call: NA; j_call: TRBJ1-2; v_call: TRBV5-4; clone_size: NA; cdr3_nt: TGTGCCAGCAGCTTGGCGACAGCCTCCTTGGGGGGCTACACCTTC; cdr3_aa: CASSLATASLGGYTF
d_call: NA; j_call: TRBJ1-2; v_call: TRBV30; clone_size: NA; cdr3_nt: TGTGCCTGGGGACGGGGCCGGCCGTCGGGCTACACCTTC; cdr3_aa: CAWGRGRPSGYTF
d_call: TRBD1; j_call: TRBJ1-1; v_call: TRBV5-1; clone_size: NA; cdr3_nt: TGCGCCAGCAGCACCGTCCCGGGACAGGGACCCACTGAAGCTTTCTTT; cdr3_aa: CASSTVPGQGPTEAFF
d_call: TRBD1; j_call: TRBJ2-2; v_call: TRBV7-2; clone_size: NA; cdr3_nt: TGTGCCAGCAGCACTTCCGGGACAGCGAACACCGGGGAGCTGTTTTTT; cdr3_aa: CASSTSGTANTGELFF
d_call: NA; j_call: TRBJ2-1; v_call: TRBV7-6; clone_size: NA; cdr3_nt: TGTGCCAGCAGCTTAGTCTACAGCAATGAGCAGTTCTTC; cdr3_aa: CASSLVYSNEQFF
d_call: TRBD2; j_call: TRBJ2-4; v_call: TRBV25-1; clone_size: NA; cdr3_nt: TGTGCCAGCAGTGACCTAGGGAGCGGGAGGGTGGACATTCAGTACTTC; cdr3_aa: CASSDLGSGRVDIQYF
d_call: TRBD2; j_call: TRBJ2-5; v_call: TRBV4-1; clone_size: NA; cdr3_nt: TGCGCCAGCAGCCGATTGACTAGCTTGGGGGAGACCCAGTACTTC; cdr3_aa: CASSRLTSLGETQYF
d_call: TRBD2; j_call: TRBJ2-2; v_call: TRBV6-1; clone_size: NA; cdr3_nt: TGTGCCAGCAGTACACTAGCGGTAGGGGAGCTGTTTTTT; cdr3_aa: CASSTLAVGELFF
d_call: NA; j_call: TRBJ1-1; v_call: TRBV9; clone_size: NA; cdr3_nt: TGTGCCAGCAGCGTGTTAGGGCCTCCCGACACTGAAGCTTTCTTT; cdr3_aa: CASSVLGPPDTEAFF
d_call: NA; j_call: TRBJ1-1; v_call: TRBV5-1; clone_size: NA; cdr3_nt: TGCGCCAGCAGCTTGACTTCGGAAATGAACACTGAAGCTTTCTTT; cdr3_aa: CASSLTSEMNTEAFF
d_call: TRBD2; j_call: TRBJ2-4; v_call: TRBV4-1; clone_size: NA; cdr3_nt: TGCGCCAGCAGCCAAGGACTAGCGACTGCCAAAAACATTCAGTACTTC; cdr3_aa: CASSQGLATAKNIQYF
d_call: NA; j_call: TRBJ2-3; v_call: TRBV18; clone_size: NA; cdr3_nt: TGTGCCAGCTCACCGTCAGATACGCAGTATTTT; cdr3_aa: CASSPSDTQYF
d_call: TRBD2; j_call: TRBJ2-7; v_call: TRBV9; clone_size: NA; cdr3_nt: TGTGCCAGCAGCGTTCAGGGATCGGGGGGCTACGAGCAGTACTTC; cdr3_aa: CASSVQGSGGYEQYF
d_call: TRBD1; j_call: TRBJ2-1; v_call: TRBV18; clone_size: NA; cdr3_nt: TGTGCCAGCTCACCTTCGGGACAGGCCTACAATGAGCAGTTCTTC; cdr3_aa: CASSPSGQAYNEQFF
d_call: TRBD1; j_call: TRBJ2-3; v_call: TRBV7-9; clone_size: NA; cdr3_nt: TGTGCCAGCAGCTCAGGGGGCGGTGCAGATACGCAGTATTTT; cdr3_aa: CASSSGGGADTQYF
d_call: TRBD2; j_call: TRBJ2-1; v_call: TRBV6-6; clone_size: NA; cdr3_nt: TGTGCCAGTGCTGACCGGGGGGGCTCCTACAATGAGCAGTTCTTC; cdr3_aa: CASADRGGSYNEQFF
d_call: NA; j_call: TRBJ2-2; v_call: TRBV7-9; clone_size: many; cdr3_nt: TGTGCCAGCAGCTTAGACAGGAACACCGGGGAGCTGTTTTTT; cdr3_aa: CASSLDRNTGELFF
d_call: TRBD2; j_call: TRBJ2-3; v_call: TRBV5-6; clone_size: NA; cdr3_nt: TGTGCCAGCAGCTTGGTCCTACGGGAGGCCACAGATACGCAGTATTTT; cdr3_aa: CASSLVLREATDTQYF